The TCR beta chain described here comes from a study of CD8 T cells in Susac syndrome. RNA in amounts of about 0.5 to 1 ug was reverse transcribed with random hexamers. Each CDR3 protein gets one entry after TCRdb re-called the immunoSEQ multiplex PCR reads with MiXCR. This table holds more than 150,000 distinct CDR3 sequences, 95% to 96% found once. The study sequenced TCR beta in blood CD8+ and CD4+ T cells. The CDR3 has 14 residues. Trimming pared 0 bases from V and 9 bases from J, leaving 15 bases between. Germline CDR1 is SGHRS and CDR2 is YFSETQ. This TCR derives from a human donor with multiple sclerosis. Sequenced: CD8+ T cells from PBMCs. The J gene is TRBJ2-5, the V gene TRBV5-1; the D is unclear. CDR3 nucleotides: TGCGCCAGCAGCTTGGATGTGACACGCGGTTCCCAGTACTTC. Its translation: CASSLDVTRGSQYF.